At least ten counts were recorded for the clone carrying this T cell receptor (beta chain). Its target is unknown. Researchers isolated at least 6 million PBMCs per sample. It was with a sample-barcoded 5' primer and a J-beta primer mix that a second PCR of roughly 7 to 12 cycles was run. TCRdb re-called the 5' RACE reads with MiXCR, one entry per CDR3 protein. The sample shows roughly 1.7 million distinct CDR3 sequences, about 31% of them seen only once. The sample comes from a study of blood T cells in healthy people across ages. Study-wide results and limits: Not knowing donor CMV status may have confounded expanded clonotype changes. Researchers deemed the diversity estimates from one million T cells underestimates.

This CDR3 contains 13 residues. CDR1 DFQATT and CDR2 SNEGSKA come from the germline V gene (reference sequence). V shed 3 bases and J shed 3 bases, with 11 bases lying between them. Input material: blood. The source of this sequence is a woman between 25 and 40 years old in good health. The gene calls are TRBV20-1 and TRBJ1-2; D not resolved. CDR3 in DNA: TGCAGTGCTAGTCACAGACGAGACTATGGCTACACCTTC. Amino acid sequence: CSASHRRDYGYTF.